A selection of T cell receptor beta chains follows, all from one sample in a study of blood T cell repertoires in COVID-19. TCRdb's copy holds only in-frame clones and misses some; the assay was immunoSEQ multiplex PCR. The sample has under 100,000 clones; roughly 85% are singletons. Input material: peripheral blood. These receptors were taken from a man aged 25-45 years with acute or convalescent COVID-19. CDR3s include the opening cysteine and the closing phenylalanine or tryptophan. Fields, in order: V gene, CDR3 protein.

v_gene: TRBV5-1; CDR3aa: CASSLAGTSNYGYTF
v_gene: TRBV27; CDR3aa: CASSPRGHEQFF
v_gene: TRBV9; CDR3aa: CASSVEEREGQQYF
v_gene: TRBV7-2; CDR3aa: CASSPPGLGNEQFF
v_gene: TRBV28; CDR3aa: CASSLTGLHSNQPQHF
v_gene: TRBV7-9; CDR3aa: CASSQIPKRDTGELFF
v_gene: TRBV6-5; CDR3aa: CASSLRGQTSEAFF
v_gene: TRBV7-8; CDR3aa: CASSLVGGGTDTQYF
v_gene: TRBV10-1; CDR3aa: CASSRDRGIEQYF
v_gene: TRBV7-3; CDR3aa: CASSLTGANTEAFF
v_gene: TRBV7-9; CDR3aa: CASSLAMRGEQYF
v_gene: TRBV27; CDR3aa: CASSLSKLADTQYF
v_gene: TRBV5-1; CDR3aa: CASSLTGMNTEAFF
v_gene: TRBV3-1/TRBV3-2; CDR3aa: CASTLEGAYGYTF
v_gene: TRBV11-3; CDR3aa: CASSLDSGRAVNEQFF
v_gene: TRBV6-1; CDR3aa: CASSVTAWQGGTEAFF
v_gene: TRBV7-2; CDR3aa: CASSLGLAGVREQFF
v_gene: TRBV5-5; CDR3aa: CASSQSDTIYF
v_gene: TRBV7-3; CDR3aa: CASSLESEAPDTQYF
v_gene: TRBV6-4; CDR3aa: CASSDGTATSEQYF
v_gene: TRBV27; CDR3aa: CASKPRETGELFF
v_gene: TRBV7-9; CDR3aa: CASSKGRELSYEQYF
v_gene: TRBV23-1; CDR3aa: CASSQFFRGQHYEQYF
v_gene: TRBV12-3/TRBV12-4; CDR3aa: CASKRTSEDTQYF
v_gene: TRBV27; CDR3aa: CASSLAGFKNEQFF
v_gene: TRBV9; CDR3aa: CASSVSEMRDEKLFF
v_gene: TRBV7-2; CDR3aa: CASSKDRGDEQFF
v_gene: TRBV28; CDR3aa: CASSFREQRLTTDTQYF
v_gene: TRBV2; CDR3aa: CASSGSKGDETQYF
v_gene: TRBV4-1; CDR3aa: CASSQGGLGSYNEQFF
v_gene: TRBV5-4; CDR3aa: CASSLDTMNTEAFF
v_gene: TRBV5-4; CDR3aa: CASSLARGRSTDTQYF
v_gene: TRBV30; CDR3aa: CACPGRGHTTGELFF
v_gene: TRBV6-1; CDR3aa: CASSERAGWGSGNTIYF
v_gene: TRBV4-2; CDR3aa: CASSPLLRGPTSGNTIYF
v_gene: TRBV7-9; CDR3aa: CASSKSYEQYF
v_gene: TRBV4-3; CDR3aa: CASSQDGRLAGWETQYF
v_gene: TRBV28; CDR3aa: CASSLDPRTDEAFF
v_gene: TRBV7-9; CDR3aa: CASSPRLGDEQFF
v_gene: TRBV5-4; CDR3aa: CASSPETRPTDTQYF
v_gene: TRBV11-2; CDR3aa: CASRPIPGLTDTQYF
v_gene: TRBV7-8; CDR3aa: CASSLDSLGRYNEQFF
v_gene: TRBV7-2; CDR3aa: CASSSGQGRDGELFF
v_gene: TRBV5-4; CDR3aa: CAGGWTSGLTGELFF
v_gene: TRBV6-6; CDR3aa: CASSYSGALNTGELFF
v_gene: TRBV5-1; CDR3aa: CASSFWTIRQNAQFF
v_gene: TRBV30; CDR3aa: CAWSSGDSSYEQYF
v_gene: TRBV25-1; CDR3aa: CASSDNGTSGYYEQYF
v_gene: TRBV27; CDR3aa: CASSLPPGGAYNEQFF
v_gene: TRBV7-8; CDR3aa: CASSFRRDSSYEQYF
v_gene: TRBV19; CDR3aa: CASSQRDRATDTQYF
v_gene: TRBV6-5; CDR3aa: CASSSGFADTQYF
v_gene: TRBV19; CDR3aa: CASSRTSGTNEQFF